These 27 T cell receptor beta chains were all obtained from the same sample, sequenced in a study of cytomegalovirus exposure and HLA in healthy donors. Researchers ran the PCR with 60 Vbeta and 13 Jbeta primers. Sequenced by immunoSEQ multiplex PCR; TCRdb stores in-frame clones only, minus some. The repertoire holds approximately 82,000 clones, with around 74% as singletons. Sample: PBMCs. The source of these receptors is a woman in her 50s in good health and CMV-seropositive.

The chain has TRBV19 and TRBJ2-5, with 9 nucleotides matching TRBD1. CDR3 length: 13 residues. Germline loops: CDR1 LNHDA, CDR2 SQIVND (reference sequence). The ends lost 8 bases at V and 4 bases at J; junction bases unmatched: 5. CDR3 sequence reads: CASATGGRETQYF. The CDR3 nucleotides are TGTGCCAGTGCTACAGGGGGCCGAGAGACCCAGTACTTC.

J is TRBJ1-2 and V is TRBV30; tentatively, D is TRBD1 (5 bases). CDR1 and CDR2 (germline): GTSNPN, SVGIG (reference sequence). This CDR3 has 14 amino acids. CDR3 DNA: TGTGCGCGTAACTCCGGGAGAGGGGACTATGGCTACACCTTC. Amino acids: CARNSGRGDYGYTF.

This sequence joins TRBV2 and TRBJ1-6; the D is unclear. The ends were cut back, 6 bases at V and 8 bases at J, with 8 bases in the middle. Germline V gene lookup returns CDR1 SNHLY and CDR2 FYNNEI. There are 12 residues in the CDR3. CDR3: CASRETDSPLHF. For the CDR3, the DNA is TGTGCCAGCAGGGAGACGGATTCACCCCTCCACTTT.

The chain combines TRBV5-1 with TRBJ2-4; the D gene is possibly TRBD2 (5 bases). Trimming cost V 4 bases and J 6 bases, with 17 bases left between them. This CDR3 comprises 15 residues. Germline V gene sequence: CDR1 SGHRS, CDR2 YFSETQ. CDR3 protein: CASSRGQPAGNIQYF. CDR3 in DNA: TGCGCCAGCAGCCGGGGTCAGCCTGCGGGAAACATTCAGTACTTC.

The genes are TRBV30 and TRBJ2-2, with D perhaps TRBD1 (6 bases). The CDR3 runs to 13 residues. In germline, CDR1 is GTSNPN, CDR2 SVGIG (reference sequence). The V end was cut by 2 bases, the J end by 7 bases, with 11 bases between. CDR3 region: CAWSSQGFGELFF. The CDR3 DNA sequence: TGTGCCTGGAGTTCACAGGGATTCGGGGAGCTGTTTTTT.

The chain links TRBV15 to TRBJ2-3, with 7 bases identical to TRBD2. V lost 3 bases and J lost 2; bases outside the gene matches: 2. CDR3 size: 14 residues. CDR1 and CDR2 (germline): LNHNV, YYDKDF (reference sequence). CDR3 in amino acids: CATSSRDYTDTQYF. The CDR3 DNA follows: TGTGCCACCAGCAGCCGGGACTACACAGATACGCAGTATTTT. Full variable domain (outside the CDR3, taken from reference TRBV15 and TRBJ2-3): DAMVIQNPRYQVTQFGKPVTLSCSQTLNHNVMYWYQQKSSQAPKLLFHYYDKDFNNEADTPDNFQSRRPNTSFCFLDIRSPGLGDTAMYLCATSSRDYTDTQYFGPGTRLTVL.

This chain uses TRBV6-5 with TRBJ2-5, with 8 bases fitting TRBD1. The CDR3 length is 15 residues. Per the germline V gene, CDR1 is MNHEY and CDR2 is SVGAGI. V shed 6 bases, J shed 5 bases, and the junction held 11 bases outside the gene matches. This CDR3 reads CASRLQQGVMETQYF. The CDR3, as DNA: TGTGCCAGCAGGCTACAACAGGGGGTGATGGAGACCCAGTACTTC.

This clone has just one count. The chain employs TRBV9 and TRBJ2-7; TRBD2 matches at 12 bases. From germline, CDR1 is SGDLS and CDR2 YYNGEE. V trimming: 3 bases; J trimming: 7 bases; junction bases outside the gene matches: 5. The CDR3 totals 14 residues. The CDR3 loop reads CASSGTSGMFEQYF. CDR3 sequence (DNA): TGTGCCAGCAGCGGGACTAGCGGGATGTTTGAGCAGTACTTC.

The chain uses TRBV5-6 and TRBJ2-7, with 12 bases matching TRBD2. Trimming removed 1 base from V and 6 bases from J; junction bases left unmatched: 2. There are 14 residues in the CDR3. The germline CDR1 and CDR2 sequences are SGHDT and YYEEEE. This CDR3 reads CASSLSSGRAEQYF. As DNA, the CDR3 is TGTGCCAGCAGCTTGTCTAGCGGGAGGGCCGAGCAGTACTTC.

The rearrangement joins TRBV29-1 to TRBJ2-3; tentative D call: TRBD1 (5 bases). Germline lookup yields CDR1 SQVTM and CDR2 ANQGSEA. The CDR3 is made up of 13 amino acids. Trimming cost V 8 bases and J 1 base, with 13 bases left between them. The CDR3: CSFPKQGTDTQYF. The CDR3, as DNA: TGCAGCTTCCCAAAACAGGGCACAGATACGCAGTATTTT.

The rearrangement joins TRBV30 to TRBJ1-2; tentatively, D is TRBD1 (6 bases). Germline V gives CDR1 GTSNPN, CDR2 SVGIG (reference sequence). V was shortened by 3 bases and J by 6 bases, with 14 bases between the two germline ends. The CDR3 covers 13 residues. CDR3 in DNA: TGTGCCTGGAGGAGGACAGAGGGTGATGGCTACACCTTC. This gives the protein CAWRRTEGDGYTF.

The chain is built from TRBV7-2 and TRBJ2-7, with 10 bases aligning to TRBD1. The CDR3 is 16 amino acids. Losses at the gene ends were 5 bases for V and 5 bases for J; bases not matched to a gene: 12. CDR1 is SGHTA, CDR2 FQGNSA, per germline. CDR3 loop: CASSLQPGQGLNEQYF. DNA of the CDR3: TGTGCCAGCAGCCTACAACCGGGACAGGGGTTGAACGAGCAGTACTTC.

The rearrangement joins TRBV9 to TRBJ2-3, with 8 bases that match TRBD2. CDR3 size: 18 residues. V shed 0 bases and J 2 bases; nucleotides not matched to a gene: 11. CDR1 and CDR2 (germline): SGDLS, YYNGEE. CDR3 DNA: TGTGCCAGCAGCGTAGCTCGGGAGGGAAAAAACCCCACAGATACGCAGTATTTT. Protein product: CASSVAREGKNPTDTQYF.

V usage is TRBV27 and J usage is TRBJ1-1, with 9 nucleotides matching TRBD1. This CDR3 contains 15 residues. The trim removed 6 bases at V and 3 bases at J, leaving 8 bases unmatched. The germline V gene encodes CDR1 MNHEY and CDR2 SMNVEV (reference sequence). The CDR3 nucleotides are TGTGCCAGCAGACAGACAGACAGGGGGGACACTGAAGCTTTCTTT. This sequence encodes CASRQTDRGDTEAFF.

This chain uses TRBV19 with TRBJ2-1, with TRBD2 as a possible D gene (6 bases). Trimming removed 5 bases from V and 9 bases from J, with 20 bases in between. CDR3 length: 15 amino acids. In germline, CDR1 is LNHDA, CDR2 SQIVND (reference sequence). CDR3 nucleotide sequence: TGTGCCAGTAGTCTCCGACTAGGATGGGCAGGTGAGCAGTTCTTC. Its protein product is CASSLRLGWAGEQFF.

This chain uses TRBV10-3 with TRBJ2-7; D is perhaps TRBD1 (6 bases). CDR1 and CDR2 from the germline V gene are ENHRY and SYGVKD. Trimming pared 2 bases from V and 4 bases from J, leaving 9 bases between. The CDR3 sequence is 13 residues long. The CDR3 loop reads CAISEGQGYEQYF. DNA of the CDR3: TGTGCCATCAGTGAGGGGCAGGGGTACGAGCAGTACTTC.

The chain couples TRBV6-6 to TRBJ2-5; 7 bases map to TRBD2. CDR1 and CDR2 from the germline V gene are MNHNY and SVGAGI (reference sequence). The CDR3 has 14 amino acids. J was trimmed by 5 bases and V by 2 bases; bases with no gene match: 5. The CDR3 reads CASSYRGGEETQYF. CDR3 in DNA: TGTGCCAGCAGTTACAGGGGAGGGGAGGAGACCCAGTACTTC.

V is TRBV6-5 and J is TRBJ2-7; D is uncertain. V lost 0 bases, J lost 2 bases, and 11 bases lay in between. This CDR3 region has 15 residues. Germline V gene sequence: CDR1 MNHEY, CDR2 SVGAGI. As DNA, the CDR3 is TGTGCCAGCAGTTACTCTGAAGCGTCTGCCTACGAGCAGTACTTC. Protein: CASSYSEASAYEQYF.

The chain has TRBV5-1 and TRBJ2-5, with TRBD1 matching over 9 bases. Per the germline V gene, CDR1 is SGHRS and CDR2 is YFSETQ. The CDR3 runs 14 residues. V gave up 3 bases and J gave up 4 bases; unmatched junction bases: 4. The CDR3 nucleotides read TGCGCCAGCAGCTCAGGGACAGGGTCAGAGACCCAGTACTTC. Translating it yields CASSSGTGSETQYF.

The rearrangement links TRBV29-1 to TRBJ2-2; tentatively, D is TRBD1 (6 bases). V was shortened by 7 bases and J by 2 bases, with 11 bases between the two germline ends. CDR3 length: 13 residues. Germline lookup yields CDR1 SQVTM and CDR2 ANQGSEA. The CDR3 loop is CSGQGGNTGELFF. The CDR3 DNA sequence: TGCAGCGGTCAAGGGGGAAACACCGGGGAGCTGTTTTTT.

The chain couples TRBV2 to TRBJ2-1, with no clear D. The V gene lost 3 bases and the J gene lost 8 bases, with 8 bases spanning the gap. CDR1 is SNHLY, CDR2 FYNNEI, per germline. This CDR3 contains 12 residues. CDR3 residues: CASSEYVDEQFF. CDR3 coding DNA: TGTGCCAGCAGTGAGTACGTAGATGAGCAGTTCTTC.

The genes are TRBV28 and TRBJ2-7, with D perhaps matching TRBD1 (6 bases). There are 11 residues in the CDR3. Trimming took off 5 bases at V and 10 bases at J, with 12 bases between the two ends. CDR1 is MDHEN and CDR2 is SYDVKM in the germline V gene. Here the CDR3 reads CASSLDRNQYF. In DNA, the CDR3 is TGTGCCAGCAGTCTGGACAGAAATCAGTACTTC.

The chain joins TRBV2 to TRBJ2-3; weak D call: TRBD2 (6 bases). This CDR3 has 12 amino acids. Germline CDR1 is SNHLY and CDR2 is FYNNEI. The V end was cut by 7 bases, the J end by 4 bases, with 9 bases between. The CDR3 loop is CASKGTSDTQYF. CDR3 DNA sequence: TGTGCCAGCAAGGGGACTTCAGATACGCAGTATTTT.

The V and J genes are TRBV5-1 and TRBJ2-7, with 9 bases lining up with TRBD1. Germline CDR1 and CDR2: SGHRS and YFSETQ. The J segment lost 3 bases and the V segment lost 4 bases, leaving 5 bases of the junction unmatched. The CDR3 runs 14 residues. The CDR3 protein is CASSPGQGIYEQYF. The CDR3 DNA is TGCGCCAGCAGCCCGGGACAGGGAATCTACGAGCAGTACTTC.

This clone was detected only once. The gene calls are TRBV29-1 and TRBJ2-3; 8 positions match TRBD2. The CDR3 has 15 amino acids. Unmatched junction bases numbered 6, after V lost 3 bases and J lost 1 base. Germline V gives CDR1 SQVTM, CDR2 ANQGSEA. In nucleotides, the CDR3 is TGCAGCGTTGATTGGGTTAGCGGGGGCACAGATACGCAGTATTTT. Its translation: CSVDWVSGGTDTQYF.

This chain connects TRBV4-2 to TRBJ2-1; 7 nucleotides align to TRBD2. The CDR3 totals 15 residues. Germline V lookup: CDR1 LGHNA, CDR2 YNFKEQ. The V segment lost 4 bases and the J segment 4 bases; nucleotides outside the gene matches: 7. The CDR3 DNA reads as TGTGCCAGCAGCCCGGGGAGGGGAGGTTACAATGAGCAGTTCTTC. As protein: CASSPGRGGYNEQFF.

V is TRBV6-1 and J is TRBJ2-2, with no clear D. V was pared by 4 bases and J by 2 bases, with 8 bases between. The CDR3 is 14 residues long. Per the germline V gene, CDR1 is MNHNS and CDR2 is SASEGT. The CDR3: CASSVQINTGELFF. The CDR3 bases are TGTGCCAGCAGTGTGCAGATTAACACCGGGGAGCTGTTTTTT.